The 21 T cell receptor beta chains below all came from one sample that was sequenced in a study of blood T cell repertoires in COVID-19. Using immunoSEQ multiplex PCR, the repertoire was profiled, and TCRdb retains in-frame clones only, with some absent. The table shows about 92,000 clones, with 87% occurring only once. The material sequenced was peripheral blood. All receptors derive from an older woman with COVID-19, enrolled during active disease.

The rearrangement joins TRBV7-8 to TRBJ1-2; D might be TRBD1 (6 bases). The CDR3 loop spans 17 amino acids. Trimming removed 1 base from V and 7 bases from J, with 22 bases in between. Per the germline V gene, CDR1 is SGHVS and CDR2 is FQNEAQ. As DNA, the CDR3 is TGTGCCAGCAGCTTAGGTGCAACCGGGGACATAGGCGGTGGCTACACCTTC. Translation: CASSLGATGDIGGGYTF.

The chain uses TRBV6-2 or TRBV6-3 and TRBJ2-7, with 10 bases that match TRBD2. Germline trimming cut 6 bases from V and 5 bases from J; bases unmatched to any gene: 7. The CDR3 runs to 14 residues. In germline, CDR1 is MNHEY, CDR2 SVGEGT. The CDR3 DNA reads as TGTGCCAGCAGCTATAGCGGGGGGAGGAACGAGCAGTACTTC. As protein: CASSYSGGRNEQYF.

This clone was found once. The rearrangement uses TRBV30 and TRBJ1-5; 9 nucleotides line up with TRBD1. This CDR3 contains 17 residues. V shed 2 bases, J shed 1 base, and the junction held 9 bases outside the gene matches. Per germline, CDR1 GTSNPN and CDR2 SVGIG (reference sequence). CDR3 nucleotides: TGTGCCTGGAGTCCCGGGACAGGGACCCCGAGCAATCAGCCCCAGCATTTT. It codes for CAWSPGTGTPSNQPQHF.

J is TRBJ1-2 and V is TRBV27; tentatively, D is TRBD1 (6 bases). With 5 bases removed from V and 4 bases from J, the gap between germline ends came to 17 bases. The CDR3 has 15 amino acids. From germline, CDR1 is MNHEY and CDR2 SMNVEV (reference sequence). The CDR3 nucleotides read TGTGCCAGCAGTCGCCGATGGGACACCCCCTATGGCTACACCTTC. Its protein product is CASSRRWDTPYGYTF.

This clone was seen a single time. The gene calls are TRBV2 and TRBJ2-3; 10 bases agree with TRBD2. V lost 6 bases, J lost 14 bases, and 14 bases stayed unmatched. The CDR3 sequence is 14 residues long. Germline values: CDR1 SNHLY, CDR2 FYNNEI. Written as DNA, the CDR3 is TGTGCCAGCAGCCAAGGGGCTAGCGGGGGCCCCCGGTATTTT. Its translation: CASSQGASGGPRYF.

The rearrangement joins TRBV11-2 to TRBJ2-2; D not resolved. From germline, CDR1 is SGHAT and CDR2 FQNNGV. The CDR3 has 13 residues. Trimming took off 2 bases at V and 8 bases at J, with 9 bases between the two ends. CDR3: CASSLFITGELFF. The CDR3 bases are TGTGCCAGCAGCTTATTTATAACAGGGGAGCTGTTTTTT.

V is TRBV6-6 and J is TRBJ1-5; D gene uncertain. Trimming shortened V by 4 bases and J by 9 bases, and 4 bases separated the two germline ends. This CDR3 is built from 10 residues. The germline V gene encodes CDR1 MNHNY and CDR2 SVGAGI (reference sequence). CDR3 loop: CASSSGPQHF. The CDR3 nucleotides are TGTGCCAGCAGTTCCGGGCCCCAGCATTTT.

CDR3 sequence: CASSSTGGGFEQYF. CDR3 coding DNA: TGTGCCAGCAGCTCGACAGGGGGCGGCTTCGAGCAGTACTTC. The chain combines TRBV7-2 with TRBJ2-7; 10 bases align to TRBD1. Germline-derived CDR1 and CDR2 are SGHTA and FQGNSA. Losses at the gene ends were 4 bases for V and 6 bases for J; bases not matched to a gene: 6. This CDR3 comprises 14 residues.

J is TRBJ2-1 and V is TRBV11-2; D gene ambiguous. Germline V gene sequence: CDR1 SGHAT, CDR2 FQNNGV. Trimming removed 2 bases from V and 6 bases from J, with 8 bases in between. The length of the CDR3 is 13 residues. CDR3 region: CASSLSEGNEQFF. The CDR3 DNA reads as TGTGCCAGCAGCTTAAGCGAAGGCAATGAGCAGTTCTTC.

Only one count was recorded for this clone. V and J are TRBV5-1 and TRBJ1-4, with TRBD1 as a possible D gene (6 bases). Trimming took off 0 bases at V and 8 bases at J, with 17 bases between the two ends. Looked up from germline, CDR1 is SGHRS and CDR2 is YFSETQ. CDR3 length: 16 residues. CDR3 loop: CASSLGQNRVGEKLFF. DNA of the CDR3: TGCGCCAGCAGCTTGGGTCAGAACAGGGTAGGGGAAAAACTGTTTTTT.

This sequence joins TRBV19 and TRBJ1-3; no definite D call. Looked up from germline, CDR1 is LNHDA and CDR2 is SQIVND (reference sequence). This CDR3 spans 14 amino acids. The V end was cut by 4 bases, the J end by 0 bases, with 7 bases between. The CDR3 nucleotides are TGTGCCAGTAGTAGGGAGAGCTCTGGAAACACCATATATTTT. Amino acid sequence: CASSRESSGNTIYF.

This chain connects TRBV6-6 to TRBJ2-3; 8 bases map to TRBD1. Germline V lookup: CDR1 MNHNY, CDR2 SVGAGI (reference sequence). The CDR3 covers 13 residues. Unmatched junction bases numbered 2, after V lost 8 bases and J lost 1 base. CDR3 sequence reads: CASGGQGTDTQYF. For the CDR3, the DNA is TGTGCCAGCGGGGGACAGGGCACAGATACGCAGTATTTT.

The rearrangement links TRBV5-6 to TRBJ2-7, with 7 bases identical to TRBD1. With V trimmed by 2 bases and J by 0 bases, 5 bases remained unmatched. The CDR3 runs to 15 residues. Germline V lookup: CDR1 SGHDT, CDR2 YYEEEE. CDR3 in amino acids: CASSFGTAYSYEQYF. In nucleotides, the CDR3 is TGTGCCAGCAGCTTCGGGACAGCCTACTCCTACGAGCAGTACTTC.

The chain joins TRBV27 to TRBJ1-6, with D possibly being TRBD1 (6 bases). Germline V lookup: CDR1 MNHEY, CDR2 SMNVEV (reference sequence). V was shortened by 8 bases and J by 8 bases, with 25 bases between the two germline ends. This CDR3 comprises 17 residues. The CDR3 coding sequence is TGTGCCAGCGCCAGTACGCCGGACAGCCGGCCTCATTCACCCCTCCACTTT. It yields the protein CASASTPDSRPHSPLHF.

A note on this clone: A read error may produce the germline difference seen at one junction end. This rearrangement joins TRBV3-1 (or the pseudogene TRBV3-2) to TRBJ1-1; D perhaps matches TRBD1 (6 bases). The CDR3 is 14 amino acids. Germline loops: CDR1 LGHDT, CDR2 YNNKEL (reference sequence). In nucleotides, the CDR3 is TGTGCCAGCAGCCACGTCCAGGGGAACGCTGAAGCTTTCTTT. It specifies CASSHVQGNAEAFF.

The rearrangement uses TRBV2 and TRBJ2-3, with TRBD1 matching over 7 bases. The CDR3 sequence is 14 residues long. V lost 6 bases, J lost 2 bases, and 5 bases stayed unmatched. CDR1 and CDR2 (germline): SNHLY, FYNNEI. Here the CDR3 reads CASSQDRTTDTQYF. CDR3 coding DNA: TGTGCCAGCAGCCAGGACAGGACCACAGATACGCAGTATTTT.

V is TRBV5-1 and J is TRBJ2-5; 13 bases are a match to TRBD2. V was clipped by 3 bases and J by 2 bases; unmatched bases: 4. Germline V gene sequence: CDR1 SGHRS, CDR2 YFSETQ. The CDR3 runs to 16 residues. CDR3 nucleotide sequence: TGCGCCAGCAGCTGGGGGACTAGCGGGGAACAAGAGACCCAGTACTTC. This gives the protein CASSWGTSGEQETQYF.

J is TRBJ1-2 and V is TRBV3-1 (or the pseudogene TRBV3-2); possible D gene TRBD1, 6 bases. In germline, CDR1 is LGHDT, CDR2 YNNKEL (reference sequence). The V and J ends lost 4 bases and 4 bases respectively, with 16 bases between them. The CDR3 is 15 amino acids. For the CDR3, the DNA is TGTGCCAGCAGCCCAACGGGGGGGCGCGGCTATGGCTACACCTTC. The encoded protein is CASSPTGGRGYGYTF.

The V gene is TRBV28, the J gene TRBJ1-2; the D gene is possibly TRBD1 (6 bases). CDR1 is MDHEN, CDR2 SYDVKM, per germline. The CDR3 consists of 14 residues. V was clipped by 6 bases and J by 4 bases, with 15 bases between them. This CDR3 is CASRATDRPYGYTF. DNA of the CDR3: TGTGCCAGCAGGGCAACTGACAGGCCCTATGGCTACACCTTC.

V is TRBV12-3 or TRBV12-4 and J is TRBJ2-3; no clear D gene. With 6 bases removed from V and 6 bases from J, the gap between germline ends came to 10 bases. The CDR3 covers 12 residues. The CDR3 is CASRAETDTQYF. CDR3 DNA: TGTGCCAGCAGGGCCGAAACCGATACGCAGTATTTT.

This clone was observed once. The rearrangement links TRBV10-3 to TRBJ1-5; 9 bases align to TRBD1. V shed 4 bases and J 7 bases; nucleotides not matched to a gene: 2. Germline V CDR1 and CDR2: ENHRY, SYGVKD. The CDR3 has 13 amino acids. CDR3 DNA: TGTGCCATCAGTGCACAGGGGGCACAGCCCCAGCATTTT. Protein sequence: CAISAQGAQPQHF.